This is a list of T cell receptor beta chains from one sample in a study of siplizumab effects on memory and regulatory T cells. Using immunoSEQ multiplex PCR, the repertoire was profiled, and TCRdb retains in-frame clones only, with some absent. The sample carries around 100,000 clones, around 94% recorded once. Sequencing was done on a sample of non-Treg CD4+ T cells sorted from blood. These receptors were taken from a human donor in good health. Both conserved end residues are part of each CDR3. The D gene is left open where the match is weak. A row's size may be missing; if present it is once, few, many or a size class.

j_call	clone_size	d_call	v_call	cdr3_aa	cdr3_nt
TRBJ2-5	-	-	TRBV14	CASSQGGVGAQYF	TGTGCCAGCAGCCAAGGAGGGGTTGGGGCCCAGTACTTC
TRBJ1-1	-	-	TRBV15	CATSRAWNTEAFF	TGTGCCACCAGCAGAGCATGGAACACTGAAGCTTTCTTT
TRBJ2-1	-	-	TRBV6-5	CASSYTGVSYNEQFF	TGTGCCAGCAGTTACACGGGGGTTTCCTACAATGAGCAGTTCTTC
TRBJ2-3	-	-	TRBV4-3	CASSKRRGDSRTQYF	TGCGCCAGCAGCAAAAGGAGGGGGGATAGCCGTACGCAGTATTTT
TRBJ2-2	-	-	TRBV19	CASSMGAPRRFANTGELFF	TGTGCCAGTAGTATGGGGGCTCCACGGCGGTTCGCGAACACCGGGGAGCTGTTTTTT
TRBJ1-1	-	-	TRBV9	CASSVAPASSTEAFF	TGTGCCAGCAGCGTAGCGCCAGCGAGTAGCACTGAAGCTTTCTTT
TRBJ1-1	few	-	TRBV18	CASSPISGNTEAFF	TGTGCCAGCTCACCAATCTCGGGGAACACTGAAGCTTTCTTT
TRBJ2-3	-	-	TRBV10-3	CAISERYTDTQYF	TGTGCCATCAGTGAGCGGTACACAGATACGCAGTATTTT
TRBJ2-2	-	TRBD2	TRBV10-3	CAISESTSGNTGELFF	TGTGCCATCAGTGAGTCAACTAGCGGTAACACCGGGGAGCTGTTTTTT
TRBJ2-5	once	-	TRBV5-6	CASSLAGGVETQYF	TGTGCCAGCAGCTTGGCAGGGGGGGTAGAGACCCAGTACTTC
TRBJ1-4	few	-	TRBV14	CASSHGEKLFF	TGTGCCAGCAGCCACGGCGAAAAACTGTTTTTT
TRBJ2-7	-	-	TRBV13	CASSHRKSSYEQYF	TGTGCCAGCAGCCATAGAAAATCGAGTTACGAGCAGTACTTC
TRBJ2-7	-	-	TRBV4-1	CASSPGVTEVSYEQYF	TGCGCCAGCAGCCCGGGTGTCACAGAGGTCTCCTACGAGCAGTACTTC
TRBJ2-7	-	-	TRBV7-2	CASSLFTSYEQYF	TGTGCCAGCAGCTTATTTACCTCCTACGAGCAGTACTTC
TRBJ1-5	-	-	TRBV7-2	CASSLVGTSNQPQHF	TGTGCCAGCAGCTTGGTGGGCACTAGCAATCAGCCCCAGCATTTT
TRBJ2-3	-	-	TRBV21-1	CASSKAGLAPDTQYF	TGTGCCAGCAGCAAAGCAGGGCTAGCTCCAGATACGCAGTATTTT
TRBJ2-7	-	-	TRBV6-5	CASSSTWGLREEQYF	TGTGCCAGCAGTTCTACCTGGGGTCTTCGAGAGGAGCAGTACTTC
TRBJ2-7	once	TRBD2	TRBV4-1	CASSQVPTAGSWNEQYF	TGCGCCAGCAGCCAAGTACCCACAGCGGGGTCTTGGAACGAGCAGTACTTC
TRBJ2-1	-	-	TRBV30	CAWRDLKTGTEQFF	TGTGCCTGGAGGGACCTGAAAACAGGGACTGAGCAGTTCTTC
TRBJ1-2	-	-	TRBV7-2	CASSLSPARNYGYTF	TGTGCCAGCAGCCTCTCCCCCGCCCGCAACTATGGCTACACCTTC
TRBJ2-1	-	TRBD1	TRBV25-1	CASRLAGTGTHNEQFF	TGTGCCAGCAGATTGGCCGGGACAGGGACGCACAATGAGCAGTTCTTC
TRBJ2-1	once	-	TRBV5-4	CASSLGSTVNNEQFF	TGTGCCAGCAGCTTGGGGTCCACTGTCAACAATGAGCAGTTCTTC
TRBJ2-7	-	-	TRBV19	CASSIAGYSYEQYF	TGTGCCAGTAGTATAGCAGGGTATTCCTACGAGCAGTACTTC
TRBJ2-7	-	-	TRBV28	CASRSGTLEQYF	TGTGCCAGCAGATCCGGGACCCTCGAGCAGTACTTC
TRBJ1-4	-	-	TRBV30	CAIEAFPNEKLFF	TGTGCCATAGAGGCTTTCCCTAATGAAAAACTGTTTTTT
TRBJ1-2	-	-	TRBV18	CASSPGPDYGYTF	TGTGCCAGCTCACCAGGACCAGACTATGGCTACACCTTC
TRBJ2-7	-	TRBD1	TRBV6-5	CASSNSAGGIYEQYF	TGTGCCAGCAGTAACTCTGCAGGGGGCATATACGAGCAGTACTTC
TRBJ1-1	-	-	TRBV7-9	CASSPGRNTEAFF	TGTGCCAGCAGCCCGGGACGGAACACTGAAGCTTTCTTT
TRBJ1-4	once	TRBD1	TRBV9	CASRDRDRANEKLFF	TGTGCCAGCAGGGACCGGGACAGGGCTAATGAAAAACTGTTTTTT
TRBJ2-3	-	-	TRBV5-1	CASSLSRGNGVGTQYF	TGCGCCAGCAGCTTGAGTCGAGGGAACGGGGTCGGGACGCAGTATTTT
TRBJ1-5	-	-	TRBV27	CASSLGGDQPQHF	TGTGCCAGCAGTTTGGGTGGGGATCAGCCCCAGCATTTT
TRBJ1-3	-	TRBD1	TRBV28	CASSSGTASGNTIYF	TGTGCCAGCAGTTCCGGGACAGCCTCTGGAAACACCATATATTTT
TRBJ1-1	-	-	TRBV6-6	CASSSANTEAFF	TGTGCCAGCAGTTCCGCGAACACTGAAGCTTTCTTT
TRBJ1-5	-	-	TRBV28	CASSRVVSNQPQHF	TGTGCCAGCAGCAGGGTCGTGAGCAATCAGCCCCAGCATTTT
TRBJ2-2	-	-	TRBV7-8	CASSSSAANTGELFF	TGTGCCAGCAGCTCCTCAGCCGCGAACACCGGGGAGCTGTTTTTT
TRBJ1-2	-	-	TRBV6-6	CASSYLPGGGGYTF	TGTGCCAGCAGTTACTTACCGGGAGGGGGGGGCTACACCTTC
TRBJ2-7	once	-	TRBV6-5	CASSYSPSYEQYF	TGTGCCAGCAGTTACTCCCCTTCCTACGAGCAGTACTTC
TRBJ2-1	-	-	TRBV5-8	CASSSSTYNEQFF	TGTGCCAGCAGCTCTTCGACGTACAATGAGCAGTTCTTC
TRBJ1-1	-	-	TRBV29-1	CSVPLRDRTEAFF	TGCAGCGTCCCATTACGGGACCGAACTGAAGCTTTCTTT